The text below deals with one TCR beta chain. The data originate from a study of blood T cells in healthy people across ages. Together with a sample-barcoded 5' primer, a J-beta primer mix was included in a second PCR lasting roughly 6 to 12 cycles. TCRdb fed the 5' RACE reads into MiXCR, producing one record per CDR3 protein. The profile shows about 1,000,000 distinct CDR3 sequences, 40% to 45% of them singletons. V was trimmed by 1 base and J by 6 bases, leaving 6 bases between them. This CDR3 contains 13 residues. The germline V gene has CDR1 MGHRA and CDR2 YSYEKL. The chain combines TRBV4-1 with TRBJ2-2; D remains unclear. The sample was blood. The receptor was isolated from a woman in her fifties or sixties in good health. CDR3: CASSQGVSGELFF. CDR3 nucleotide sequence: TGCGCCAGCAGCCAAGGGGTTTCCGGGGAGCTGTTTTTT.